This record concerns one T cell receptor beta chain sequence. V was clipped by 1 base and J by 11 bases, with 11 bases between them. The CDR3 runs 12 residues. Germline V lookup: CDR1 SGHAT, CDR2 FQNNGV. This record comes from a study of blood T cell repertoires in COVID-19. About the research overall: For recovered donors of Cohort 3, there were two negative PCRs, clearance, or symptom resolution. Some COVID-19 samples were acute and others convalescent; all came from the United States, Italy and Spain. T cells, B-cell-depleted T cells, or PBMCs provided the cDNA or gDNA that served as material.

In the authors' workflow: Estimates of nucleated cell counts were drawn from the amplification of reference gene primers. The protocol was immunoSEQ multiplex PCR, while the TCRdb copy is restricted to in-frame clones and leaves out a portion. That table gives V, J and clone size, and the DNA gave D and trimming. The table includes around 140,000 clones, over 75% detected once. Sequencing was done on a sample of PBMCs or T cells enriched from blood (not recorded which). This receptor was taken from a middle-aged man in a cohort exposed to, infected with or recovered from COVID-19 (not recorded which). V and J are TRBV11-2 and TRBJ1-1; a weak D match, TRBD1 (5 bases). The CDR3 sequence: CASSLGGPQAFF. DNA for the CDR3: TGTGCCAGCAGCTTAGGGGGCCCCCAGGCTTTCTTT.